This T cell receptor (beta chain) is from a study of T-cell memory formation after mild COVID-19. Deletions cut 7 bases from V and 4 bases from J, with 11 bases between. The CDR3 spans 13 residues. CDR1 and CDR2 (germline): SGHTA, FQGNSA. TCRdb passed the 5' RACE reads through MiXCR, listing each CDR3 protein once. The data contain around 390,000 distinct CDR3 sequences, about 16% of them singletons. This clonotype was detected only a few times. Its target is not known. Regarding the study as a whole: Confirmation of SARS-CoV-2 specificity was lacking for second-wave clones peaking day 37.

The J gene is TRBJ2-4, the V gene TRBV7-2; perhaps D is TRBD1 or TRBD2 (5 bases each). This clonotype was obtained from a man aged 18-30 years who had mild COVID-19 (a few samples of this study predate the infection). Cell type and time point are not known. Sequenced material: PBMCs or a T cell subset sorted from them (not recorded which). The CDR3 loop is CASTRGAKNIQYF. In DNA, the CDR3 is TGTGCCAGCACAAGAGGGGCGAAAAACATTCAGTACTTC.